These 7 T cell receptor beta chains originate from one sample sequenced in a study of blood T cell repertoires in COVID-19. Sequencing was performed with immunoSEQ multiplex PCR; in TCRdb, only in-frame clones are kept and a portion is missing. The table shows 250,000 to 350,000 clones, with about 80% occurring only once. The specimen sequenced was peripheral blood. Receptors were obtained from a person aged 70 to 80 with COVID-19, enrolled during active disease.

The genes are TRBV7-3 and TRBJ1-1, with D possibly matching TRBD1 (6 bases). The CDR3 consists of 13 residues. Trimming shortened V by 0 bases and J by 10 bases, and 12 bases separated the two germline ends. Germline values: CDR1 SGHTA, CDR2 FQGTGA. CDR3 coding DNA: TGTGCCAGCAGCTTAACGTTAACAGGGACAGCTTTCTTT. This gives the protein CASSLTLTGTAFF. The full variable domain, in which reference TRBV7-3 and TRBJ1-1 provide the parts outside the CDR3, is GAGVSQTPSNKVTEKGKYVELRCDPISGHTALYWYRQSLGQGPEFLIYFQGTGAADDSGLPNDRFFAVRPEGSVSTLKIQRTERGDSAVYLCASSLTLTGTAFFGQGTRLTVV.

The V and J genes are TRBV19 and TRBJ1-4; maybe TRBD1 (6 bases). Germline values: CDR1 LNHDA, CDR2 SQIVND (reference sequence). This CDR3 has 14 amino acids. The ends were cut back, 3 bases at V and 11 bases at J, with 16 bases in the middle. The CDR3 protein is CASSMGYRAPKLFF. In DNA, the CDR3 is TGTGCCAGTAGTATGGGCTACAGGGCCCCTAAACTGTTTTTT. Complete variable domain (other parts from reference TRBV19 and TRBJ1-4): DGGITQSPKYLFRKEGQNVTLSCEQNLNHDAMYWYRQDPGQGLRLIYYSQIVNDFQKGDIAEGYSVSREKKESFPLTVTSAQKNPTAFYLCASSMGYRAPKLFFGSGTQLSVL.

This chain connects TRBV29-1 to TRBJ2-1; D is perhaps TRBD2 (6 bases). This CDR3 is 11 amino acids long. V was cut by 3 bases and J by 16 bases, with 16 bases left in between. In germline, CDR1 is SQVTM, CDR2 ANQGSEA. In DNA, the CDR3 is TGCAGCGTTGACCATAAGGAGGGGAATTTCTTC. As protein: CSVDHKEGNFF.

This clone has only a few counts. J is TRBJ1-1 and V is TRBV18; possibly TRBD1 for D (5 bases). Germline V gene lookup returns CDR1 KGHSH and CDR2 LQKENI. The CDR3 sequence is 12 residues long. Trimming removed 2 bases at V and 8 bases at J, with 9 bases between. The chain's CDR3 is CASSPYNREAFF. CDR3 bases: TGTGCCAGCTCACCATATAACAGGGAAGCTTTCTTT.

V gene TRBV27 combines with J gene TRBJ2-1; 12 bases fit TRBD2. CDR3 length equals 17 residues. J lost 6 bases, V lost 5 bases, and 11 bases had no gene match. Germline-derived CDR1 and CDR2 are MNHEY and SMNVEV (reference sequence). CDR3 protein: CASSIPPGTSGPNEQFF. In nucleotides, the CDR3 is TGTGCCAGCAGTATCCCTCCCGGGACTAGCGGGCCCAATGAGCAGTTCTTC.

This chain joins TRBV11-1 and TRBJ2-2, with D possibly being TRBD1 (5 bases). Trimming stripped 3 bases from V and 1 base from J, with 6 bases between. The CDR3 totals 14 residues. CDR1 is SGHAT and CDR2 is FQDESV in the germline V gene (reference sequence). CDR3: CASSFDRNTGELFF. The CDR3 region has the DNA TGTGCCAGCAGCTTCGACAGGAACACCGGGGAGCTGTTTTTT.

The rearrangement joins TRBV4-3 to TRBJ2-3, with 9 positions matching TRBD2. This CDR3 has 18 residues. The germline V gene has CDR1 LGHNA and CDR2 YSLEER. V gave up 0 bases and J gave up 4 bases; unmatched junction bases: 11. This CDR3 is CASSQDLVAGGRADTQYF. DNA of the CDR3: TGCGCCAGCAGCCAAGATCTAGTCGCGGGAGGGCGGGCAGATACGCAGTATTTT.